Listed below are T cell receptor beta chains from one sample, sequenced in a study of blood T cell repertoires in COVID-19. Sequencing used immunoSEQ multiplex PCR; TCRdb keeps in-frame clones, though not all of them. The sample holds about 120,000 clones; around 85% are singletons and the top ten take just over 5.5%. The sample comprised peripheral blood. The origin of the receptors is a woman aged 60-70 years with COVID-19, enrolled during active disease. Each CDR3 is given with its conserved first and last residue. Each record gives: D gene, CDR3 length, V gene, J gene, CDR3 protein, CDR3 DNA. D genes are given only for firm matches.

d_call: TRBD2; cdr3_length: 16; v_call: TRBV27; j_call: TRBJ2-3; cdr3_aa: CASSILAGGGTDTQYF; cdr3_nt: TGTGCCAGCAGTATCCTAGCGGGGGGTGGGACAGATACGCAGTATTTT
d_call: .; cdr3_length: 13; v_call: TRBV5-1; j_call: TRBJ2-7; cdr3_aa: CASSVTPSYEQYF; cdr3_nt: TGCGCCAGCAGCGTTACACCCTCCTACGAGCAGTACTTC
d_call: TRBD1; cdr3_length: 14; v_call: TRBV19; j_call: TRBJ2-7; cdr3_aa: CASSRTGGDYEQYF; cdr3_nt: TGTGCCAGTAGTCGGACAGGGGGTGACTACGAGCAGTACTTC
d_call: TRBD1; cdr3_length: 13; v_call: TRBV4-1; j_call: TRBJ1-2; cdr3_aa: CASSQETGLGYTF; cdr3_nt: TGCGCCAGCAGCCAGGAGACAGGGCTCGGCTACACCTTC
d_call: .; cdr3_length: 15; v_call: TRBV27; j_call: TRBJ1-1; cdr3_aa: CASSRLGGGDTEAFF; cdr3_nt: TGTGCCAGCAGTCGGTTGGGGGGAGGGGACACTGAAGCTTTCTTT
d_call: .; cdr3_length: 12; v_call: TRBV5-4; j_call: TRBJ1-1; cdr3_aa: CASSFRYSEAFF; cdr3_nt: TGTGCCAGCAGCTTTCGATACAGTGAAGCTTTCTTT
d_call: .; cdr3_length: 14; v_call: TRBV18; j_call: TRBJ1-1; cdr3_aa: CASSQGQLNTEAFF; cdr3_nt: TGTGCCAGCTCGCAAGGACAGCTAAACACTGAAGCTTTCTTT
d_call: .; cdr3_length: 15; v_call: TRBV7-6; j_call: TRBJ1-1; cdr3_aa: CASSLGRRAGGEAFF; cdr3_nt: TGTGCCAGCAGCTTAGGTCGACGGGCGGGGGGCGAAGCTTTCTTT
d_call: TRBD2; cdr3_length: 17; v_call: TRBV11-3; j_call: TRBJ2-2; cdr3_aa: CASSLDPAGVNTGELFF; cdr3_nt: TGTGCCAGCAGCTTAGATCCGGCGGGGGTGAACACCGGGGAGCTGTTTTTT
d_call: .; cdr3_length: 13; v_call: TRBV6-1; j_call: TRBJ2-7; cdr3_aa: CASSDTGGMRQYF; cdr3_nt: TGTGCCAGCAGTGATACCGGGGGAATGCGGCAGTACTTC
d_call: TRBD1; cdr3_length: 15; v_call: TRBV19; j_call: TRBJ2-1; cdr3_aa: CASGRDRGSYNEQFF; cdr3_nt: TGTGCCAGTGGAAGGGACAGGGGTTCCTACAATGAGCAGTTCTTC
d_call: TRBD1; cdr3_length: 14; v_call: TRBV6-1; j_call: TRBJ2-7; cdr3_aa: CASSEQGVRYEQYF; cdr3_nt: TGTGCCAGCAGTGAACAGGGGGTCCGCTACGAGCAGTACTTC
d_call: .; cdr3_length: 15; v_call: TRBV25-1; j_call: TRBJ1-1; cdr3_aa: CASSEYLGENTEAFF; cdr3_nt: TGTGCCAGCAGTGAATATCTCGGTGAGAACACTGAAGCTTTCTTT
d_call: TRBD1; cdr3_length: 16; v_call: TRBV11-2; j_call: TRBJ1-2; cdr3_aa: CASSYSGGTDSHGYTF; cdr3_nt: TGTGCCAGCAGCTATTCGGGGGGGACAGACTCCCATGGCTACACCTTC
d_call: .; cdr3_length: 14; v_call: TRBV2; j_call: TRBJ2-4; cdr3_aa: CASSEGVDKNIQYF; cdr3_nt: TGTGCCAGCAGCGAGGGAGTTGACAAAAACATTCAGTACTTC
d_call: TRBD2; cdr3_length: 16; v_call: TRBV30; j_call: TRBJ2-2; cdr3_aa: CAWSVLAGASTGELFF; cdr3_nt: TGTGCCTGGAGTGTATTAGCGGGGGCGTCCACCGGGGAGCTGTTTTTT
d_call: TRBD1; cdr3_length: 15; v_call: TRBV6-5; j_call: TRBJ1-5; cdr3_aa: CASKGQGAEYQPQHF; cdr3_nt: TGTGCCAGCAAGGGACAGGGGGCGGAGTATCAGCCCCAGCATTTT
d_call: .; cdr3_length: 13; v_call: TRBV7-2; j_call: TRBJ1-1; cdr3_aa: CASRRRGHTEAFF; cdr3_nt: TGTGCCAGCAGGAGGAGGGGACACACTGAAGCTTTCTTT
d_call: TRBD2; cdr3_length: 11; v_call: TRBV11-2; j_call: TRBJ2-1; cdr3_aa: CASRRAGGQFF; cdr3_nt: TGTGCCAGCCGGAGAGCGGGGGGGCAGTTCTTC
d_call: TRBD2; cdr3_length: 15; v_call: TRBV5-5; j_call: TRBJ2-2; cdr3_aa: CASSLRGANTGELFF; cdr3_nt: TGTGCCAGCAGCTTGCGGGGGGCGAACACCGGGGAGCTGTTTTTT
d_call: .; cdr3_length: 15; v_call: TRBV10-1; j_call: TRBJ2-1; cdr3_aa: CASSEGRGSYNEQFF; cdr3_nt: TGCGCCAGCAGTGAGGGAAGGGGCTCCTACAATGAGCAGTTCTTC